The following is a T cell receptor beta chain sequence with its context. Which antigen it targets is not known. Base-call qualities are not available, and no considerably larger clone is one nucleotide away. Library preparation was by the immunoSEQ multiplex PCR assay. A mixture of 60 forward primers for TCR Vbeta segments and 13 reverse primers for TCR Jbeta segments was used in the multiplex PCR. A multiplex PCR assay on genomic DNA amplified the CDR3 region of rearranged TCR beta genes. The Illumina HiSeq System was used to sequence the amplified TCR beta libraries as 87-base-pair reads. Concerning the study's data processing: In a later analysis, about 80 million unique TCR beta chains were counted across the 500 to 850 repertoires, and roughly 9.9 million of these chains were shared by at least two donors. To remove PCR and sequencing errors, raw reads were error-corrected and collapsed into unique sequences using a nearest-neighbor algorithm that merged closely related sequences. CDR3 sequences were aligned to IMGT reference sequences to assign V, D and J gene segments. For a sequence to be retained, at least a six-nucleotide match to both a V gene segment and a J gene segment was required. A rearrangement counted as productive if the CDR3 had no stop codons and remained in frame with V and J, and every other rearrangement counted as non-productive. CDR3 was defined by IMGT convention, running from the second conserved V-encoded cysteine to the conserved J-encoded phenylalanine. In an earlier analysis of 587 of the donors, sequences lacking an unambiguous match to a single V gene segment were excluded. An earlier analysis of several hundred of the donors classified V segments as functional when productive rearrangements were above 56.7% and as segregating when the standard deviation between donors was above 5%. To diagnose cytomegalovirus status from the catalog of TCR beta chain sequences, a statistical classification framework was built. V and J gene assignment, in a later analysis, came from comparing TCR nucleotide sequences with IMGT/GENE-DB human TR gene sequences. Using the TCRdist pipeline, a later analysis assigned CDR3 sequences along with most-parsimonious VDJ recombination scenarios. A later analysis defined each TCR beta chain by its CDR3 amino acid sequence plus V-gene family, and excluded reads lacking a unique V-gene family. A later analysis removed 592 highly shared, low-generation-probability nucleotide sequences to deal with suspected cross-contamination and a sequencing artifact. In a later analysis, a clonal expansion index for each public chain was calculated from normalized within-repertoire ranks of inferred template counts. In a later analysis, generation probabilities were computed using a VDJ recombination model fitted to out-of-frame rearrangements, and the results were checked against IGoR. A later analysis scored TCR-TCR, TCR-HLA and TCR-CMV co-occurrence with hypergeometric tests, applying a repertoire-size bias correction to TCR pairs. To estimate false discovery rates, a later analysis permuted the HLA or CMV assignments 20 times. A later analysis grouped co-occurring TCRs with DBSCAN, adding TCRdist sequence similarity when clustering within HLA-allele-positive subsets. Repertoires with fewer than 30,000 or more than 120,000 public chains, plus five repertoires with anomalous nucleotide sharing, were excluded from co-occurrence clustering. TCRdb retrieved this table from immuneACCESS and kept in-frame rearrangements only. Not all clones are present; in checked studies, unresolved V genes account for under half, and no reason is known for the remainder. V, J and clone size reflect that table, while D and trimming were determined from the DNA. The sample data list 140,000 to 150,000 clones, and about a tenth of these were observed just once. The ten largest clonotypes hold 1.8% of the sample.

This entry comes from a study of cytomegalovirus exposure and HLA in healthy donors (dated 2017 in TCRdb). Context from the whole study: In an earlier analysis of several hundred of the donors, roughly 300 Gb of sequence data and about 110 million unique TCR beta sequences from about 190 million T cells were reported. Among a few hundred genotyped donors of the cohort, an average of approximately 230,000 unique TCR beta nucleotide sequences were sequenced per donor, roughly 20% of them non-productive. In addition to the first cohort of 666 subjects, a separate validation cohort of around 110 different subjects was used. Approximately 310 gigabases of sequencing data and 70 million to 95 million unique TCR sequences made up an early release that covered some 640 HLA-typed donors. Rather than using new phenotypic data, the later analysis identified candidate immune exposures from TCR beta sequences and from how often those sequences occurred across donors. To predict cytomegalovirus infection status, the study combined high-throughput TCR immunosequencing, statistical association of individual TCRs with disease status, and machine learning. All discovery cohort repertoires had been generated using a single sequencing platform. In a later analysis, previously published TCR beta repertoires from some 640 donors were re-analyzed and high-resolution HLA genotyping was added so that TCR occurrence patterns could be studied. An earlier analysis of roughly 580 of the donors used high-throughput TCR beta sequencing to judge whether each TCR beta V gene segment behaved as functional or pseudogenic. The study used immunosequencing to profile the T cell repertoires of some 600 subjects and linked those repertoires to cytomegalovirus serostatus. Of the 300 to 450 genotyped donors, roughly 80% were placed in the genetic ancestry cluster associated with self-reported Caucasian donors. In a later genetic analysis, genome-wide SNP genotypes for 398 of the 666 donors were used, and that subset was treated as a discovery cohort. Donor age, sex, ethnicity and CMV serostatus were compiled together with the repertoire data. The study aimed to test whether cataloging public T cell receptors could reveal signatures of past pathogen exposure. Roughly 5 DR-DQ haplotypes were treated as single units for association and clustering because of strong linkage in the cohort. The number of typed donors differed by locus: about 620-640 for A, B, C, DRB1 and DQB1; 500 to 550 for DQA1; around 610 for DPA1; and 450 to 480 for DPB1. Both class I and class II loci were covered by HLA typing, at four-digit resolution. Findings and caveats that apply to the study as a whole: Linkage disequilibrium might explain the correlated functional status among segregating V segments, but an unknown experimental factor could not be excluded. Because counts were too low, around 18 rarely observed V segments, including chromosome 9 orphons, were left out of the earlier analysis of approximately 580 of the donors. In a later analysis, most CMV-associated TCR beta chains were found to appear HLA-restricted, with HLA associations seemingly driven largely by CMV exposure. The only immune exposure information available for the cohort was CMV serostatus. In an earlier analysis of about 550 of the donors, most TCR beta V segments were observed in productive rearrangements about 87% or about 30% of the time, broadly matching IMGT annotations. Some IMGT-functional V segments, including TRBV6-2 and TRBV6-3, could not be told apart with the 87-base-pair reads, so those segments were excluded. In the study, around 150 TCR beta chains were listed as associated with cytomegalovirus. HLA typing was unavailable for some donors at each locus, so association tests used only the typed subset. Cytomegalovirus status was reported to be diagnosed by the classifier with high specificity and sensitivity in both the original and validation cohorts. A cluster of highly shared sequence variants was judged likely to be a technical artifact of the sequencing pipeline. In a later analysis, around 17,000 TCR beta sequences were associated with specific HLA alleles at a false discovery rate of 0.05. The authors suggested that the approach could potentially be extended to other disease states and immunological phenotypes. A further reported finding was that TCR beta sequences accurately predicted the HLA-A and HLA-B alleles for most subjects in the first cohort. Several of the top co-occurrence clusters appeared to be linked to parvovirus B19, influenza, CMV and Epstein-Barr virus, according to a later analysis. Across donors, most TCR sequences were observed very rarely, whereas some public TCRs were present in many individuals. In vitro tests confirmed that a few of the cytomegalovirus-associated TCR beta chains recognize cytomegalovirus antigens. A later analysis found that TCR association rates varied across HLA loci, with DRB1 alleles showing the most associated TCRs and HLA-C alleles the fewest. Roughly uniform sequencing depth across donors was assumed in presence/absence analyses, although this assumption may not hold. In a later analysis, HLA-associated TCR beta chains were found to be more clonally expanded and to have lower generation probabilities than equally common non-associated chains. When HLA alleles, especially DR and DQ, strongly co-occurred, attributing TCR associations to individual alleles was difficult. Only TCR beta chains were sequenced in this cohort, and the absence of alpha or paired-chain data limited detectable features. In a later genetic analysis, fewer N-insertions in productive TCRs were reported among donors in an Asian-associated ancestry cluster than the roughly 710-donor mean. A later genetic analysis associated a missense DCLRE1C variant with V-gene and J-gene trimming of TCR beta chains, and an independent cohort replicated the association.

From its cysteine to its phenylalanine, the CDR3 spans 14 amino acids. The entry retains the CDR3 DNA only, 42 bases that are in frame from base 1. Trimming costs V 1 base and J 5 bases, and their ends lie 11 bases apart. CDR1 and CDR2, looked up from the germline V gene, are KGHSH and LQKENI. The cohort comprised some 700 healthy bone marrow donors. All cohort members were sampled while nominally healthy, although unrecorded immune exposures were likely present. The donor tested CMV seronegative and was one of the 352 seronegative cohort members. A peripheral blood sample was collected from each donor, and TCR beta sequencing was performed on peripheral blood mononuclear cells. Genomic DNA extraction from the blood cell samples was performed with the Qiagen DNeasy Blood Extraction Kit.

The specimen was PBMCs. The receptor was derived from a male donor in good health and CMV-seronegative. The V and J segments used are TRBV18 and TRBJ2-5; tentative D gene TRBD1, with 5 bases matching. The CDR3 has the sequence CASSPLGVGETQYF. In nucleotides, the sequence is TGTGCCAGCTCACCACTAGGGGTCGGGGAGACCCAGTACTTC. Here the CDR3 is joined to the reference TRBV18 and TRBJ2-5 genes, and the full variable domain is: NAGVMQNPRHLVRRRGQEARLRCSPMKGHSHVYWYRQLPEEGLKFMVYLQKENIIDESGMPKERFSAEFPKEGPSILRIQQVVRGDSAAYFCASSPLGVGETQYFGPGTRLLVL.